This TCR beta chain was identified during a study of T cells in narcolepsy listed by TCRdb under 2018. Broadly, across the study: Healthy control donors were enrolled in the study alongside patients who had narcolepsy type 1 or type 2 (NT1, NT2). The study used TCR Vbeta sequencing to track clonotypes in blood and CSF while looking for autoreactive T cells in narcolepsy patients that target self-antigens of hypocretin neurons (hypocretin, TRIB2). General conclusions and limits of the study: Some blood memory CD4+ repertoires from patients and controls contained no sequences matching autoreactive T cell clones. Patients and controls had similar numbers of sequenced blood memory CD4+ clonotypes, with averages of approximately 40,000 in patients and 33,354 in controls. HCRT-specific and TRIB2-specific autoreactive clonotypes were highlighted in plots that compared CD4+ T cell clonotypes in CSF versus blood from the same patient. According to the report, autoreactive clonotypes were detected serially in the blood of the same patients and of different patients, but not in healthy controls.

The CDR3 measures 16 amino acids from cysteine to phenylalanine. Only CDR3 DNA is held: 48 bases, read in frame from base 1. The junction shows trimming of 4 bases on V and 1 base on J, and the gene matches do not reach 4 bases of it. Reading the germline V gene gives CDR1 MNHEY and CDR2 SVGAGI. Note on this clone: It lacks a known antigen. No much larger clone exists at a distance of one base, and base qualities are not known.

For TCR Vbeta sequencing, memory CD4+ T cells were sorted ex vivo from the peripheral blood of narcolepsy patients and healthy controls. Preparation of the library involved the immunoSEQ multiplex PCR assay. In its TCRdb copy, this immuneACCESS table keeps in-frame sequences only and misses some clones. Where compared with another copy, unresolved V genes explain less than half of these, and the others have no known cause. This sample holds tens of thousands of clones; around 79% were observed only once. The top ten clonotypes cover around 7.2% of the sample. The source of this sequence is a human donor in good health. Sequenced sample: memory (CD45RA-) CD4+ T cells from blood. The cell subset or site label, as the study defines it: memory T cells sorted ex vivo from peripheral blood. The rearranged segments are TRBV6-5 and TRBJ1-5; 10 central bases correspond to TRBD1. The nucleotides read TGTGCCAGCAGTTTCGGGACAGGGGAAAGCAATCAGCCCCAGCATTTT. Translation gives CASSFGTGESNQPQHF.